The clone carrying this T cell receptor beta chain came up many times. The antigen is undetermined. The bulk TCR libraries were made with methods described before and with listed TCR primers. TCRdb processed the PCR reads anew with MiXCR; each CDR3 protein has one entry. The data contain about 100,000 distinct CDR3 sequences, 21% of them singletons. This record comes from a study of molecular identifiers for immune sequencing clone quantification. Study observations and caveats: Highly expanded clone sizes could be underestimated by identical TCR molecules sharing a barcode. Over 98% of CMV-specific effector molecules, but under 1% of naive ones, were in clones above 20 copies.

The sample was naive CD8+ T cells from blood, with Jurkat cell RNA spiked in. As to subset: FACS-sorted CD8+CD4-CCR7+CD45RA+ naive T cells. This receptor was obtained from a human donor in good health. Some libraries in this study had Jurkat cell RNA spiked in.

The CDR3 sequence is CARQETQYF. CDR3 coding DNA: TGTGCCAGACAAGAGACCCAGTACTTC. The J gene is TRBJ2-5, the V gene TRBV19; no clear D. V lost 9 bases, J lost 2 bases, and 1 base lay in between. Germline loops: CDR1 LNHDA, CDR2 SQIVND (reference sequence). The CDR3 contains 9 residues.